The next 14 T cell receptor beta chains were all read from a single sample in a study of CD8+CD57+ T cells in acquired aplastic anemia. Those patients picked for sequencing had displayed CD8+CD57+ cell expansion on flow cytometry. The template for TCR beta VDJ and CDR3 sequence profiling was genomic DNA. TCRdb passed the reads through MiXCR, listing each CDR3 protein once. The table lists around 180,000 distinct CDR3 sequences, 45% to 60% of them singletons. The sample taken for sequencing was sorted CD4+, CD8+, or CD8+CD57+ T cells (not recorded which) from PBMCs. The receptors originated from a human donor with aplastic anemia.

This clonotype was recorded at least ten times. This chain uses TRBV6-5 with TRBJ1-2; 7 positions agree with TRBD1. Germline CDR1 and CDR2: MNHEY and SVGAGI. This CDR3 has 16 residues. With 0 bases clipped from V and 4 bases from J, the junction kept 8 bases outside the gene matches. Written as DNA, the CDR3 is TGTGCCAGCAGTTACTCGGCAGGGGGACTCTTCTATGGCTACACCTTC. Amino acid sequence: CASSYSAGGLFYGYTF.

J is TRBJ1-5 and V is TRBV19, with TRBD1 as a possible D gene (6 bases). The length of the CDR3 is 13 residues. Germline assignment: CDR1 LNHDA and CDR2 SQIVND (reference sequence). V was cut by 7 bases and J by 7 bases, with 14 bases left in between. The CDR3 DNA reads as TGTGCCAGTACGGCGGGGGCCGTACAGCCCCAGCATTTT. Its translation: CASTAGAVQPQHF.

The chain couples TRBV2 to TRBJ2-1; possibly TRBD1 or TRBD2 for D (5 bases each). V dropped 3 bases and J dropped 2 bases, with 11 bases sitting between them. Germline loops: CDR1 SNHLY, CDR2 FYNNEI. The CDR3 has 15 residues. The CDR3 nucleotides are TGTGCCAGCAGTGAGACGGGGCTTACCTACAATGAGCAGTTCTTC. Residues: CASSETGLTYNEQFF.

This chain uses TRBV18 with TRBJ2-7; D not resolved. Germline V gene data show CDR1 as KGHSH and CDR2 as LQKENI. The CDR3 is 15 residues long. V gave up 3 bases and J gave up 5 bases, with 17 bases separating them. Here the CDR3 reads CASSPGQAAGDEQYF. The CDR3 DNA is TGTGCCAGCTCACCCGGGCAGGCCGCCGGCGACGAGCAGTACTTC.

This clonotype showed up many times. The rearrangement uses TRBV7-3 and TRBJ2-1; TRBD2 might be the D (7 bases). Trimming removed 1 base at V and 6 bases at J, with 25 bases between. Germline CDR1 SGHTA, CDR2 FQGTGA. CDR3 length: 19 residues. CDR3 residues: CASSLKRAGATLSGNEQFF. DNA of the CDR3: TGTGCCAGCAGCTTAAAACGGGCGGGGGCTACTTTAAGTGGCAATGAGCAGTTCTTC.

This clonotype was recorded a few times. The rearrangement joins TRBV7-8 to TRBJ2-2, with no clear D. Germline V gives CDR1 SGHVS, CDR2 FQNEAQ. With 5 bases removed from V and 7 bases from J, the gap between germline ends came to 11 bases. The CDR3 sequence is 13 residues long. The CDR3 spells CASSPRTGGELFF. As DNA, the CDR3 is TGTGCCAGCAGCCCCCGGACGGGCGGGGAGCTGTTTTTT.

The rearrangement uses TRBV19 and TRBJ1-5; D perhaps matches TRBD1 (6 bases). V lost 6 bases and J lost 7, with 10 bases in between. The CDR3 spans 12 residues. The germline V gene has CDR1 LNHDA and CDR2 SQIVND (reference sequence). CDR3 protein: CASRATGQPQHF. DNA for the CDR3: TGTGCCAGTAGAGCTACAGGGCAGCCCCAGCATTTT.

This clonotype has just a few counts. V is TRBV29-1 and J is TRBJ2-7; the D is unclear. V was cut by 6 bases and J by 3 bases, with 6 bases left in between. Germline V gene lookup returns CDR1 SQVTM and CDR2 ANQGSEA. The CDR3 runs 10 residues. CDR3 sequence: CSVGDYEQYF. CDR3 nucleotides: TGCAGCGTGGGCGACTACGAGCAGTACTTC.

The CDR3 spells CSGQGVNTEAFF. Written as DNA, the CDR3 is TGCAGCGGACAGGGGGTAAACACTGAAGCTTTCTTT. The genes are TRBV29-1 and TRBJ1-1, with 9 bases matching TRBD1. The CDR3 covers 12 residues. Per the germline V gene, CDR1 is SQVTM and CDR2 is ANQGSEA. Germline trimming cut 7 bases from V and 2 bases from J; bases unmatched to any gene: 2.

The J gene is TRBJ2-1, the V gene TRBV19, with TRBD2 matching 12 bases. The CDR3 length is 14 residues. CDR1 is LNHDA and CDR2 is SQIVND in the germline V gene (reference sequence). V was clipped by 7 bases and J by 10 bases; unmatched bases: 8. The CDR3 region has the DNA TGTGCCAGTACTCCCCGGACTAGCGGGATCGAGCAGTTCTTC. Protein product: CASTPRTSGIEQFF.

In nucleotides, the CDR3 is TGTGCCAGTTTTCGCCGTTATCCGAACACTGAAGCTTTCTTT. It codes for CASFRRYPNTEAFF. This chain links TRBV19 with TRBJ1-1, with D hard to call. V lost 8 bases, J lost 1 base, and 14 bases lay in between. From germline, CDR1 is LNHDA and CDR2 SQIVND (reference sequence). This CDR3 contains 14 residues.

This clonotype was recorded a few times. The rearrangement uses TRBV10-3 and TRBJ1-1; maybe TRBD1 (5 bases). CDR1 is ENHRY, CDR2 SYGVKD, per germline. CDR3 length: 13 amino acids. Trimming took 2 bases from V and 7 from J, leaving 11 bases between them. CDR3 sequence: CAISEGTGREAFF. In DNA form, the CDR3 reads TGTGCCATCAGTGAGGGCACGGGACGTGAAGCTTTCTTT.

The V call is TRBV24-1, the J call TRBJ1-1; the D is unclear. The CDR3 covers 13 residues. Germline CDR1 and CDR2: KGHDR and SFDVKD. Trimming left V 8 bases short and J 8 bases short, with 17 bases between. For the CDR3, the DNA is TGTGCCACCACCCACGGGGTTACGTGGGAAGCTTTCTTT. As protein: CATTHGVTWEAFF.

This clonotype appeared a few times. The rearrangement uses TRBV10-1 and TRBJ1-5; 8 nucleotides line up with TRBD1. The CDR3 sequence is 13 residues long. Germline CDR1 is WNHNN and CDR2 is SYGVQD (reference sequence). J lost 5 bases, V lost 4 bases, and 1 base had no gene match. CDR3 nucleotides: TGCGCCAGCAGTGTGGACAGGGATCAGCCCCAGCATTTT. Amino acid sequence: CASSVDRDQPQHF.